The source of this T cell receptor (beta chain) is a study of metastatic and nonmetastatic thyroid tumors. Study information: It was across blood and tumor or nodule tissue from malignant and benign thyroid patients that repertoires were compared. Study-wide points: The study reportedly found significantly higher TCR beta diversity in malignant thyroid tumors than benign nodules, in blood and tumor.

The CDR3 totals 15 residues. Germline loops: CDR1 LNHDA, CDR2 SQIVND (reference sequence). V was pared by 7 bases and J by 4 bases, with 19 bases between. Original processing methods: Differences in CDR3 between clinicopathological groups were drawn on to build a classifier intended to discriminate distant-metastatic papillary thyroid cancer patients. MiXCR was used by TCRdb to re-call the PCR reads. Here the V and J calls rest on TCRdb's processing, not on the authors' analysis. The sample gives 50,000 or so clones, 22% of which show up once; about 3.8% is in the top ten. About this clone itself: What it binds is unknown. This is likely a read error, given that the CDR3 carries no conserved phenylalanine or tryptophan at its end.

Patients underwent thyroid surgery, and none had received any treatment before it. Sequencing was carried out using blood. This TCR was sampled from a male donor with papillary thyroid cancer or a benign thyroid nodule (not recorded which). Some clones in this sample may be carry-over from other donors' samples. The chain uses TRBV19 and TRBJ1-1; D is undetermined. CDR3: CASTYNPPGPTEAFS. For the CDR3, the DNA is TGTGCCAGTACCTACAACCCCCCCGGACCCACTGAAGCTTTCTCT.